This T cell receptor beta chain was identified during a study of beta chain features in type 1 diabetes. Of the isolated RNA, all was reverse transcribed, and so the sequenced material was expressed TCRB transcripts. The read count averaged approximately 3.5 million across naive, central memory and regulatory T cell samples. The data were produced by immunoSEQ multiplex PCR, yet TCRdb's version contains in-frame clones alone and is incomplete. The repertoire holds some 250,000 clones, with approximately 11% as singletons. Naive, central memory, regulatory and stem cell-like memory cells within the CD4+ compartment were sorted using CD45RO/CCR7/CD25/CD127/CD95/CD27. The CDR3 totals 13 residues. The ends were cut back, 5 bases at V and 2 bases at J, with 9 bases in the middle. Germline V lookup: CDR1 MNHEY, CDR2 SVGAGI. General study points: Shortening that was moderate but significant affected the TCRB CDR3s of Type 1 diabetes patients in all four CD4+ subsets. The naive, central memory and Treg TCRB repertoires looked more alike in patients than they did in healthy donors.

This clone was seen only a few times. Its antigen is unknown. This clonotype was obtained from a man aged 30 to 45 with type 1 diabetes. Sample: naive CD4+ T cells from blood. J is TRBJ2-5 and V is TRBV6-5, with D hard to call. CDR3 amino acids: CASSLTLQETQYF. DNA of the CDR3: TGTGCCAGCAGTCTTACCCTACAAGAGACCCAGTACTTC.